This T cell receptor (beta chain) derives from a study of radiotherapy plus CTLA-4 blockade in lung cancer. The wider study: Objective responses were recorded in 15% to 20% of patients, with disease control recorded in 31%.

Broader study findings: Peripheral blood showed expansion of tumor-derived TCR clones after radiotherapy and ipilimumab. Early clone dynamics of blood T cells, plus interferon-beta, reportedly predicted response best.

The protocol was immunoSEQ multiplex PCR, while the TCRdb copy is restricted to in-frame clones and leaves out a portion. The table shows about 87,000 clones, with 85% to 90% occurring only once. Those patients who had chemo-refractory metastatic non-small-cell lung cancer were given focal radiation along with CTLA-4 blockade through ipilimumab. Comment on this clone: Antigen: not known.

This sequence originates from a human donor with non-small cell lung cancer that progressed on radiotherapy plus ipilimumab. Material: peripheral blood, obtained from a patient treated with radiotherapy plus ipilimumab.

Here the CDR3 reads CASSLGLNDGYTF. The CDR3 bases are TGTGCCAGCAGCCTCGGACTGAACGATGGCTACACCTTC. The chain links TRBV6-6 to TRBJ1-2, with D hard to call. The ends were cut back, 6 bases at V and 6 bases at J, with 14 bases in the middle. The CDR3 totals 13 residues. Germline CDR1 reads MNHNY; CDR2 reads SVGAGI (reference sequence).